Listed here is a single TCR beta chain. Sequencing was performed with immunoSEQ multiplex PCR; in TCRdb, only in-frame clones are kept and a portion is missing. Of tens of thousands of clones in the sample, approximately 85% were seen once. The CDR3 totals 14 residues. The V and J ends lost 3 bases and 7 bases respectively, with 16 bases between them. Germline CDR1 reads GTSNPN; CDR2 reads SVGIG (reference sequence). The source of the sample is a study of blood T cell repertoires in COVID-19. About the study: The cDNA or gDNA used as material had been derived from T cells, B-cell-depleted T cells, or PBMCs.

The sequence derives from a human donor in a cohort sampled during active COVID-19. The chain joins TRBV30 to TRBJ2-4, with D tentatively TRBD2 (6 bases). The specimen was peripheral blood. Written as DNA, the CDR3 is TGTGCCTGGAGCATCGGGCAGGGAGGCAACATTCAGTACTTC. Translated, it gives CAWSIGQGGNIQYF.